Listed below are T cell receptor beta chains from one sample, sequenced in a study of blood T cell repertoires in COVID-19. Profiling relied on immunoSEQ multiplex PCR, and the TCRdb table lists in-frame clones only, not all of them. In the table there are nearly 55,000 clones, 78% of which are singletons. The sequenced sample consisted of peripheral blood. Receptor source: a human donor with active or convalescent COVID-19. The donor label of this sample is uncertain. Both conserved end residues are part of each CDR3. A D gene is named only where the DNA matches it firmly. A clone size is listed for some rows: how often the clone was seen (once, few, many), or a class if it is expanded.

CDR3 length: 15; D gene: -; clone size: -; J gene: TRBJ1-6; V gene: TRBV14; CDR3 DNA: TGTGCCAGCAGCTTACGTCGAAAGGGGAATTCACCCCTCCACTTT; CDR3 protein: CASSLRRKGNSPLHF
CDR3 length: 13; D gene: -; clone size: -; J gene: TRBJ2-1; V gene: TRBV6-5; CDR3 DNA: TGTGCCAGCGATGTAGACAAACCCAATGAGCAGTTCTTC; CDR3 protein: CASDVDKPNEQFF
CDR3 length: 15; D gene: TRBD2; clone size: -; J gene: TRBJ2-7; V gene: TRBV14; CDR3 DNA: TGTGCCAGCAGCCAAGTTGAACTAGCGGGAGGCGGGCAGTACTTC; CDR3 protein: CASSQVELAGGGQYF
CDR3 length: 19; D gene: -; clone size: -; J gene: TRBJ1-3; V gene: TRBV4-2; CDR3 DNA: TGTGCCAGCAGCCGAAACCTCCTCCAGGTCCCGGTCCCTGGAAACACCATATATTTT; CDR3 protein: CASSRNLLQVPVPGNTIYF
CDR3 length: 14; D gene: TRBD2; clone size: -; J gene: TRBJ2-1; V gene: TRBV19; CDR3 DNA: TGTGCCAGCAGTCCCAGCGGGAGGGCAAATGAGCAGTTCTTC; CDR3 protein: CASSPSGRANEQFF
CDR3 length: 13; D gene: -; clone size: -; J gene: TRBJ2-1; V gene: TRBV12-3/TRBV12-4; CDR3 DNA: TGTGCCAGCAGTTTAGGGTACCAGGGGAAGCAGTTCTTC; CDR3 protein: CASSLGYQGKQFF
CDR3 length: 13; D gene: -; clone size: -; J gene: TRBJ2-1; V gene: TRBV18; CDR3 DNA: TGTGCCAGCTCACTTAACCGGGACAATGAGCAGTTCTTC; CDR3 protein: CASSLNRDNEQFF
CDR3 length: 20; D gene: TRBD2; clone size: -; J gene: TRBJ2-2; V gene: TRBV6-2/TRBV6-3; CDR3 DNA: TGTGCCAGCAGCCCAACCAAATACGGGACTAGCGGGTTTAACACCGGGGAGCTGTTTTTT; CDR3 protein: CASSPTKYGTSGFNTGELFF
CDR3 length: 16; D gene: -; clone size: -; J gene: TRBJ1-3; V gene: TRBV5-1; CDR3 DNA: TGCGCCAGCAGCTCGAACATCCAGTCCTCTGGAAACACCATATATTTT; CDR3 protein: CASSSNIQSSGNTIYF
CDR3 length: 14; D gene: TRBD2; clone size: -; J gene: TRBJ2-1; V gene: TRBV7-2; CDR3 DNA: TGTGCCAGCAGCTTTCTGCGGACTAGCGGGAGTCGGTTCTTC; CDR3 protein: CASSFLRTSGSRFF
CDR3 length: 13; D gene: -; clone size: -; J gene: TRBJ2-1; V gene: TRBV7-6; CDR3 DNA: TGTGCCAGCAGCTCTCAGTCCTACAATGAGCAGTTCTTC; CDR3 protein: CASSSQSYNEQFF
CDR3 length: 18; D gene: -; clone size: -; J gene: TRBJ2-6; V gene: TRBV6-2/TRBV6-3; CDR3 DNA: TGTGCCAGCAGTTATGGGGGGGCATCGTTATCTGGGGCCAACGTCCTGACTTTC; CDR3 protein: CASSYGGASLSGANVLTF
CDR3 length: 15; D gene: TRBD1; clone size: -; J gene: TRBJ2-3; V gene: TRBV7-7; CDR3 DNA: TGTGCTAGCAGCCCCACGACAGGGGGATCGGATACGCAGTATTTT; CDR3 protein: CASSPTTGGSDTQYF
CDR3 length: 14; D gene: -; clone size: -; J gene: TRBJ1-1; V gene: TRBV3-1/TRBV3-2; CDR3 DNA: TGTGCCAGCAGCCAGAGCACTATGAACACTGAAGCTTTCTTT; CDR3 protein: CASSQSTMNTEAFF
CDR3 length: 17; D gene: TRBD2; clone size: -; J gene: TRBJ2-7; V gene: TRBV7-6; CDR3 DNA: TGTGCCAGCAGCCCCCTTGGGGCTAGCGGGACCTTCTACGAGCAGTACTTC; CDR3 protein: CASSPLGASGTFYEQYF
CDR3 length: 11; D gene: -; clone size: -; J gene: TRBJ1-2; V gene: TRBV30; CDR3 DNA: TGTGCCTGGAGTCTAGACTATGGCTACACCTTC; CDR3 protein: CAWSLDYGYTF
CDR3 length: 15; D gene: -; clone size: -; J gene: TRBJ2-2; V gene: TRBV7-6; CDR3 DNA: TGTGCCAGCAGCTTAGGGGCAGGAAACACCGGGGAGCTGTTTTTT; CDR3 protein: CASSLGAGNTGELFF
CDR3 length: 17; D gene: -; clone size: -; J gene: TRBJ1-6; V gene: TRBV5-1; CDR3 DNA: TGCGCCAGCAGCTTGGATACTCCTAACTCCTATAATTCACCCCTCCACTTT; CDR3 protein: CASSLDTPNSYNSPLHF
CDR3 length: 16; D gene: -; clone size: -; J gene: TRBJ2-6; V gene: TRBV28; CDR3 DNA: TGTGCCAGCAATAGCGACAGGAGGTCAGGGGCCAACGTCCTGACTTTC; CDR3 protein: CASNSDRRSGANVLTF
CDR3 length: 14; D gene: TRBD2; clone size: few; J gene: TRBJ2-7; V gene: TRBV18; CDR3 DNA: TGTGCCAGCTCACCCGGGACTAGCGGCTACGAGCAGTACTTC; CDR3 protein: CASSPGTSGYEQYF
CDR3 length: 16; D gene: -; clone size: few; J gene: TRBJ1-1; V gene: TRBV19; CDR3 DNA: TGTGCCAGCCGAGGGGGGGCAGGGCACCAGAACACTGAAGCTTTCTTT; CDR3 protein: CASRGGAGHQNTEAFF
CDR3 length: 12; D gene: -; clone size: -; J gene: TRBJ1-1; V gene: TRBV24-1; CDR3 DNA: TGTGCCACCAGTGATTTCGGGGGAAAAGCTTTCTTT; CDR3 protein: CATSDFGGKAFF
CDR3 length: 17; D gene: TRBD1; clone size: once; J gene: TRBJ1-6; V gene: TRBV27; CDR3 DNA: TGTGCCAGCAGTTTAGGCCGGACAGGGGGGCTTGAGTCACCCCTCCACTTT; CDR3 protein: CASSLGRTGGLESPLHF
CDR3 length: 13; D gene: -; clone size: -; J gene: TRBJ2-2; V gene: TRBV7-6; CDR3 DNA: TGTGCCAGCAGCCCTCTAGGGGCCGGGGAGCTGTTTTTT; CDR3 protein: CASSPLGAGELFF
CDR3 length: 15; D gene: TRBD2; clone size: once; J gene: TRBJ2-7; V gene: TRBV6-5; CDR3 DNA: TGTGCCAGCAGTTGGGTAGCGGGAGATCCCTACGAGCAGTACTTC; CDR3 protein: CASSWVAGDPYEQYF
CDR3 length: 14; D gene: TRBD2; clone size: -; J gene: TRBJ2-3; V gene: TRBV5-1; CDR3 DNA: TGCGCCAGCAGCCCCGGGGGGGCCACAGATACGCAGTATTTT; CDR3 protein: CASSPGGATDTQYF
CDR3 length: 15; D gene: TRBD2; clone size: -; J gene: TRBJ2-1; V gene: TRBV11-2; CDR3 DNA: TGTGCCAGCAGGGCGGGCGGGAGTACCTACAATGAGCAGTTCTTC; CDR3 protein: CASRAGGSTYNEQFF
CDR3 length: 16; D gene: -; clone size: once; J gene: TRBJ1-5; V gene: TRBV18; CDR3 DNA: TGTGCCAGCTCACCTCCAGGAAGGTATAGCAATCAGCCCCAGCATTTT; CDR3 protein: CASSPPGRYSNQPQHF
CDR3 length: 11; D gene: -; clone size: once; J gene: TRBJ1-1; V gene: TRBV20-1; CDR3 DNA: TGCAGTGCTACCCCCGGGACTGAAGCTTTCTTT; CDR3 protein: CSATPGTEAFF
CDR3 length: 11; D gene: -; clone size: -; J gene: TRBJ2-5; V gene: TRBV7-9; CDR3 DNA: TGTGCCAGCAGCTATGCGGAGACCCAGTACTTC; CDR3 protein: CASSYAETQYF
CDR3 length: 12; D gene: TRBD1; clone size: -; J gene: TRBJ2-7; V gene: TRBV25-1; CDR3 DNA: TGTGCCAGCATAGGGACAGCCTACGAGCAGTACTTC; CDR3 protein: CASIGTAYEQYF
CDR3 length: 15; D gene: -; clone size: -; J gene: TRBJ1-4; V gene: TRBV19; CDR3 DNA: TGTGCCAGTAGTATTAACCCCACAGGGCTCGAAAAACTGTTTTTT; CDR3 protein: CASSINPTGLEKLFF
CDR3 length: 17; D gene: -; clone size: many; J gene: TRBJ1-3; V gene: TRBV5-1; CDR3 DNA: TGCGCCAGCAGCCGATATGTTACAGGAACCTCTGGAAACACCATATATTTT; CDR3 protein: CASSRYVTGTSGNTIYF
CDR3 length: 12; D gene: -; clone size: -; J gene: TRBJ2-5; V gene: TRBV30; CDR3 DNA: TGTGCCTGGAGCCCGACAGGAGAGACCCAGTACTTC; CDR3 protein: CAWSPTGETQYF
CDR3 length: 14; D gene: -; clone size: -; J gene: TRBJ1-2; V gene: TRBV27; CDR3 DNA: TGTGCCAGCAGTTTCGGACAGACGAACTATGGCTACACCTTC; CDR3 protein: CASSFGQTNYGYTF
CDR3 length: 14; D gene: TRBD1; clone size: -; J gene: TRBJ1-5; V gene: TRBV10-3; CDR3 DNA: TGTGCCATCAGTGCGACAGGGGCGGATCAGCCCCAGCATTTT; CDR3 protein: CAISATGADQPQHF
CDR3 length: 15; D gene: -; clone size: -; J gene: TRBJ1-3; V gene: TRBV4-3; CDR3 DNA: TGCGCCAGCAGCCGCCAACATGGCTCTGGAAACACCATATATTTT; CDR3 protein: CASSRQHGSGNTIYF
CDR3 length: 15; D gene: -; clone size: -; J gene: TRBJ2-1; V gene: TRBV5-1; CDR3 DNA: TGCGCCAGCAGCTCAGATGGTCACTCCTACAATGAGCAGTTCTTC; CDR3 protein: CASSSDGHSYNEQFF
CDR3 length: 15; D gene: -; clone size: few; J gene: TRBJ2-2; V gene: TRBV19; CDR3 DNA: TGTGCCAGTAGAAGGTCAGGGGAACGCACCGGGGAGCTGTTTTTT; CDR3 protein: CASRRSGERTGELFF
CDR3 length: 18; D gene: TRBD1; clone size: few; J gene: TRBJ1-5; V gene: TRBV18; CDR3 DNA: TGTGCCAGCTCACCAGTGGGACAGGGTGCCACGAGCAATCAGCCCCAGCATTTT; CDR3 protein: CASSPVGQGATSNQPQHF
CDR3 length: 13; D gene: TRBD2; clone size: few; J gene: TRBJ2-1; V gene: TRBV19; CDR3 DNA: TGTGCCAGTAGCGCTAGCGGGAGCTTTGAGCAGTTCTTC; CDR3 protein: CASSASGSFEQFF
CDR3 length: 15; D gene: TRBD2; clone size: -; J gene: TRBJ2-5; V gene: TRBV7-3; CDR3 DNA: TGTGCCAGCAGCTCCCGACTAGCGGGAGAAGAGACCCAGTACTTC; CDR3 protein: CASSSRLAGEETQYF
CDR3 length: 12; D gene: -; clone size: -; J gene: TRBJ1-2; V gene: TRBV5-1; CDR3 DNA: TGCGCCAGCAAAACAGAGAACTATGGCTACACCTTC; CDR3 protein: CASKTENYGYTF
CDR3 length: 15; D gene: TRBD1; clone size: -; J gene: TRBJ1-5; V gene: TRBV2; CDR3 DNA: TGTGCCAGCAGGGGGGACAGGGTTAGCAATCAGCCCCAGCATTTT; CDR3 protein: CASRGDRVSNQPQHF
CDR3 length: 15; D gene: -; clone size: few; J gene: TRBJ2-2; V gene: TRBV24-1; CDR3 DNA: TGTGCCACCAGTGATCCGACAGTAAACACCGGGGAGCTGTTTTTT; CDR3 protein: CATSDPTVNTGELFF
CDR3 length: 17; D gene: -; clone size: -; J gene: TRBJ2-1; V gene: TRBV9; CDR3 DNA: TGTGCCAGCAGCGAAGCAGACCCCGCGACGCGGTTCGATGAGCAGTTCTTC; CDR3 protein: CASSEADPATRFDEQFF
CDR3 length: 15; D gene: TRBD1; clone size: -; J gene: TRBJ1-1; V gene: TRBV4-1; CDR3 DNA: TGCGCCAGCAGCCACCCCGGGACAGGGGCCACTGAAGCTTTCTTT; CDR3 protein: CASSHPGTGATEAFF
CDR3 length: 16; D gene: TRBD1; clone size: -; J gene: TRBJ1-5; V gene: TRBV28; CDR3 DNA: TGTGCCAGCAGCTTACCGGGACAGGGGGCGGCTCAGCCCCAGCATTTT; CDR3 protein: CASSLPGQGAAQPQHF
CDR3 length: 16; D gene: TRBD1; clone size: -; J gene: TRBJ2-7; V gene: TRBV25-1; CDR3 DNA: TGTGCCAGCAGTCGCTTCCCGGGACAGGGAGAATACGAGCAGTACTTC; CDR3 protein: CASSRFPGQGEYEQYF
CDR3 length: 15; D gene: -; clone size: -; J gene: TRBJ1-2; V gene: TRBV9; CDR3 DNA: TGTGCCAGCACCCTCTCGCGGCAGGGCAACTATGGCTACACCTTC; CDR3 protein: CASTLSRQGNYGYTF
CDR3 length: 15; D gene: TRBD1; clone size: -; J gene: TRBJ1-5; V gene: TRBV7-6; CDR3 DNA: TGTGCCAGCAGCCTAGGACAGGGGGCTTATCAGCCCCAGCATTTT; CDR3 protein: CASSLGQGAYQPQHF